These 23 T cell receptor beta chains share one sample of origin, sequenced in a study of cytomegalovirus exposure and HLA in healthy donors. A multiplex PCR was run with 60 Vbeta primers and 13 Jbeta primers. Measured with immunoSEQ multiplex PCR; TCRdb has only the in-frame clones, and not every one. This sample has about 130,000 clones; 84% occur once, and the top ten carry less than 3.5%. The sample was PBMCs. These receptors were collected from a man aged 45-65 years in good health and CMV-seronegative.

The rearrangement links TRBV6-4 to TRBJ2-1; a weak D match, TRBD1 (6 bases). The CDR3 loop spans 15 amino acids. The germline V and J ends were trimmed by 4 bases and 6 bases, with 16 bases remaining between them. The germline CDR1 and CDR2 sequences are MRHNA and SNTAGT. In DNA form, the CDR3 reads TGTGCCAGCAGTGTGACCGGGACAATTGTCAATGAGCAGTTCTTC. It codes for CASSVTGTIVNEQFF.

This rearrangement joins TRBV6-1 to TRBJ1-6, with 9 bases lining up with TRBD1. V gave up 5 bases and J gave up 0 bases; unmatched junction bases: 8. This CDR3 is built from 18 residues. Germline lookup yields CDR1 MNHNS and CDR2 SASEGT. CDR3 in amino acids: CASSQVLTGGSYNSPLHF. The DNA for the CDR3 is TGTGCCAGCAGTCAAGTTTTGACAGGGGGCTCCTATAATTCACCCCTCCACTTT.

This chain connects TRBV30 to TRBJ1-4, with D possibly being TRBD1 (5 bases). This CDR3 comprises 14 residues. Germline loops: CDR1 GTSNPN, CDR2 SVGIG (reference sequence). Trimming stripped 4 bases from V and 5 bases from J, with 14 bases between. The CDR3 sequence: CAWTMDGGNEKLFF. Written as DNA, the CDR3 is TGTGCCTGGACCATGGACGGGGGGAATGAAAAACTGTTTTTT.

The J gene is TRBJ2-1, the V gene TRBV19; the D is unclear. V shed 3 bases and J shed 7 bases, with 10 bases lying between them. CDR3 length: 13 amino acids. Germline loops: CDR1 LNHDA, CDR2 SQIVND (reference sequence). The CDR3: CASSMAAANEQFF. CDR3 nucleotide sequence: TGTGCCAGTAGTATGGCGGCAGCAAATGAGCAGTTCTTC.

This clone was counted only a few times. The V gene is TRBV6-4, the J gene TRBJ2-1; D is unresolved. Trimming shortened V by 2 bases and J by 4 bases, and 12 bases separated the two germline ends. The length of the CDR3 is 15 residues. Germline CDR1 and CDR2: MRHNA and SNTAGT. CDR3 nucleotides: TGTGCCAGCAGTGACAAAGACAATGGATACAATGAGCAGTTCTTC. It codes for CASSDKDNGYNEQFF.

The rearrangement uses TRBV18 and TRBJ2-3; 10 bases are a match to TRBD2. CDR3 length equals 17 residues. The junction had 6 bases not matched to a gene; V was cut back by 2 bases and J by 1 base. Germline V gene sequence: CDR1 KGHSH, CDR2 LQKENI. CDR3 region: CASSPLAGGQGTDTQYF. CDR3 sequence (DNA): TGTGCCAGCTCACCATTAGCGGGGGGCCAGGGCACAGATACGCAGTATTTT. Full variable domain (remainder filled in from reference TRBV18 and TRBJ2-3): NAGVMQNPRHLVRRRGQEARLRCSPMKGHSHVYWYRQLPEEGLKFMVYLQKENIIDESGMPKERFSAEFPKEGPSILRIQQVVRGDSAAYFCASSPLAGGQGTDTQYFGPGTRLTVL.

The rearrangement joins TRBV5-6 to TRBJ2-1, with D possibly TRBD2 on 6 matching bases. Deletions cut 2 bases from V and 14 bases from J, with 11 bases between. The germline V gene encodes CDR1 SGHDT and CDR2 YYEEEE. CDR3 length: 11 residues. The CDR3 DNA reads TGTGCCAGCAGCTTCGGCGGGATAGAGTTCTTC. This gives the protein CASSFGGIEFF.

V usage is TRBV28 and J usage is TRBJ2-1; TRBD2 aligns across 11 bases. V was pared by 6 bases and J by 3 bases, with 7 bases of the junction left unmatched. Germline V gene sequence: CDR1 MDHEN, CDR2 SYDVKM. The CDR3 has 16 amino acids. The DNA of the CDR3 is TGTGCCAGCAGAAAGAAAACTAGCGGGAGCTACAATGAGCAGTTCTTC. Translation gives CASRKKTSGSYNEQFF.

V usage is TRBV6-1 and J usage is TRBJ1-5; 7 bases are a match to TRBD1. Germline loops: CDR1 MNHNS, CDR2 SASEGT. With V trimmed by 4 bases and J by 4 bases, 10 bases remained unmatched. The CDR3 runs to 16 residues. The CDR3 region has the DNA TGTGCCAGCAGTGGCCAGGGGGTTGGCCTAAATCAGCCCCAGCATTTT. Translating gives CASSGQGVGLNQPQHF.

This chain uses TRBV19 with TRBJ1-1; D is possibly TRBD1 (5 bases). The CDR3 is 13 amino acids. The germline CDR1 and CDR2 sequences are LNHDA and SQIVND (reference sequence). V was shortened by 6 bases and J by 0 bases, with 8 bases between the two germline ends. The chain's CDR3 is CASRDIMNTEAFF. CDR3 DNA sequence: TGTGCCAGTAGGGACATTATGAACACTGAAGCTTTCTTT.

The chain joins TRBV4-1 to TRBJ2-7; 7 positions match TRBD2. This CDR3 is 15 amino acids long. The trim removed 1 base at V and 6 bases at J, leaving 9 bases unmatched. Germline loops: CDR1 MGHRA, CDR2 YSYEKL. The CDR3: CASSQGRLAGSEQYF. For the CDR3, the DNA is TGCGCCAGCAGCCAAGGAAGACTAGCTGGTAGCGAGCAGTACTTC.

The V gene is TRBV7-3, the J gene TRBJ2-1; a possible D gene is TRBD1 (6 bases). Germline assignment: CDR1 SGHTA and CDR2 FQGTGA. The ends were cut back, 5 bases at V and 5 bases at J, with 10 bases in the middle. The CDR3 is 13 residues long. In DNA, the CDR3 is TGTGCCAGCAGCCGGAACAGGGACAATGAGCAGTTCTTC. This codes for CASSRNRDNEQFF.

The V and J genes are TRBV6-1 and TRBJ2-2; 11 nucleotides agree with TRBD1. Germline-derived CDR1 and CDR2 are MNHNS and SASEGT. The CDR3 consists of 16 residues. V lost 4 bases to trimming and J lost 3 bases; unmatched junction nucleotides: 4. CDR3 loop: CASSGGQGGYTGELFF. The CDR3 DNA reads as TGTGCCAGCAGTGGGGGACAGGGGGGTTACACCGGGGAGCTGTTTTTT.

This chain links TRBV18 with TRBJ1-1, with 8 nucleotides matching TRBD1. The CDR3 has 17 amino acids. J gave up 0 bases and V 1 base, and 7 bases lay outside the gene matches. Germline V gene lookup returns CDR1 KGHSH and CDR2 LQKENI. CDR3 sequence reads: CASSPQTGAIMNTEAFF. The CDR3 DNA follows: TGTGCCAGCTCACCACAGACAGGGGCTATAATGAACACTGAAGCTTTCTTT.

The genes are TRBV18 and TRBJ1-4; the D is unclear. Trimming cost V 6 bases and J 7 bases, with 15 bases left between them. The CDR3 length is 14 residues. Germline V lookup: CDR1 KGHSH, CDR2 LQKENI. The CDR3 DNA sequence: TGTGCCAGCTCCCTTCCGCCTCCGGGTGAAAAACTGTTTTTT. This codes for CASSLPPPGEKLFF.

The CDR3 DNA reads TGTGCCAGCTCACCTAGCGCAGATACGCAGTATTTT. This codes for CASSPSADTQYF. The chain has TRBV18 and TRBJ2-3, with D possibly TRBD2 on 5 matching bases. CDR1 KGHSH and CDR2 LQKENI come from the germline V gene. V lost 3 bases and J lost 4, with 5 bases in between. This CDR3 spans 12 amino acids.

V is TRBV27 and J is TRBJ2-4; D possibly corresponds to TRBD1 (6 bases). The CDR3 length is 16 residues. Germline V lookup: CDR1 MNHEY, CDR2 SMNVEV (reference sequence). Trimming removed 3 bases at V and 5 bases at J, with 17 bases between. The DNA of the CDR3 is TGTGCCAGCAGTTTTCTTCCAGGGGCCCCACAAAACATTCAGTACTTC. Translated, it gives CASSFLPGAPQNIQYF.

CDR3 nucleotide sequence: TGTGCCAGCAGCCCCTGGACTGTGACTCTGAACACTGAAGCTTTCTTT. It encodes CASSPWTVTLNTEAFF. The chain joins TRBV5-6 to TRBJ1-1; the D is unclear. V was clipped by 4 bases and J by 0 bases, with 16 bases between them. This CDR3 region has 16 residues. CDR1 and CDR2 from the germline V gene are SGHDT and YYEEEE.

This rearrangement joins TRBV7-9 to TRBJ1-4, with 7 bases aligning to TRBD1. J gave up 7 bases and V 5 bases, and 10 bases lay outside the gene matches. The CDR3 is made up of 15 amino acids. Germline values: CDR1 SEHNR, CDR2 FQNEAQ (reference sequence). The chain's CDR3 is CASSGMTGSTEKLFF. The CDR3 DNA reads TGTGCCAGCAGCGGAATGACAGGGAGCACTGAAAAACTGTTTTTT.

V and J are TRBV18 and TRBJ1-1; 8 bases line up with TRBD1. CDR1 KGHSH and CDR2 LQKENI come from the germline V gene. The CDR3 runs 15 residues. Trimming at V came to 6 bases and at J to 3 bases, leaving 9 bases not matched to a gene. Here the CDR3 reads CASSWTGSSDTEAFF. Here the CDR3 DNA reads TGTGCCAGCTCCTGGACAGGGTCGAGTGACACTGAAGCTTTCTTT. Drawing the rest from reference TRBV18 and TRBJ1-1, the complete variable domain is NAGVMQNPRHLVRRRGQEARLRCSPMKGHSHVYWYRQLPEEGLKFMVYLQKENIIDESGMPKERFSAEFPKEGPSILRIQQVVRGDSAAYFCASSWTGSSDTEAFFGQGTRLTVV.

The rearrangement links TRBV29-1 to TRBJ1-2, with 8 bases that match TRBD1. This CDR3 comprises 14 residues. Trimming took 4 bases from V and 7 from J; bases not matched to a gene: 11. In germline, CDR1 is SQVTM, CDR2 ANQGSEA. The CDR3 region is CSVAPNRGATGYTF. The DNA for the CDR3 is TGCAGCGTTGCCCCGAACAGGGGGGCTACTGGCTACACCTTC.

The chain links TRBV5-1 to TRBJ2-6, with 8 nucleotides matching TRBD1. The J segment lost 4 bases and the V segment lost 3 bases, leaving 3 bases of the junction unmatched. CDR1 and CDR2 (germline): SGHRS, YFSETQ. The CDR3 extends over 15 amino acids. The CDR3 DNA sequence: TGCGCCAGCAGCTCGACAGGGGCCGGGGCCAACGTCCTGACTTTC. Protein product: CASSSTGAGANVLTF.

The J gene is TRBJ2-2, the V gene TRBV12-5, with TRBD2 as a possible D gene (6 bases). V lost 10 bases to trimming and J lost 4 bases, with 13 bases between them. Germline CDR1 and CDR2: LGHNT and FRNRAP. This CDR3 comprises 13 residues. The CDR3 DNA sequence: TGTGCTAACCTGGGCGGGGCCACCGGGGAGCTGTTTTTT. Translating gives CANLGGATGELFF.